A single sample gave rise to the 11 T cell receptor beta chains below, sequenced in a study of OX40 agonist ivuxolimab in advanced cancers. Using immunoSEQ multiplex PCR, the repertoire was profiled, and TCRdb retains in-frame clones only, with some absent. The repertoire holds about 25,000 clones, with about 86% as singletons. This specimen was CD4+ or CD8+ T cells sorted from blood, taken in a trial of the OX40 agonist ivuxolimab. The receptor set was obtained from an adult with an advanced solid tumor such as melanoma, head and neck, liver or kidney cancer.

In the case of this clone: The junction does not match germline at one end; this may be a read error. V is TRBV27 and J is TRBJ1-1; 7 positions match TRBD1. From germline, CDR1 is MNHEY and CDR2 SMNVEV (reference sequence). This CDR3 contains 15 residues. CDR3 protein: CQQFFRGTWNTEAFF. The CDR3 nucleotides read TGCCAGCAGTTTTTCAGGGGGACTTGGAACACTGAAGCTTTCTTT.

The rearrangement joins TRBV7-3 to TRBJ2-2, with 12 bases fitting TRBD2. CDR1 is SGHTA and CDR2 is FQGTGA in the germline V gene. V lost 1 base to trimming and J lost 7 bases; unmatched junction nucleotides: 7. This CDR3 comprises 17 residues. The CDR3 nucleotides read TGTGCCAGCAGCTTAAACCCACTAGCGGGGGGAGACGGGGAGCTGTTTTTT. Translated, it gives CASSLNPLAGGDGELFF.

There are a few counts of this clone. DNA of the CDR3: TGTGCCAGCAGTTTGGGAGAAGGTAGCGGGCCCTACGAGCAGTACTTC. This codes for CASSLGEGSGPYEQYF. V and J are TRBV28 and TRBJ2-7; 7 bases are shared with TRBD2. Germline V gene data show CDR1 as MDHEN and CDR2 as SYDVKM. The CDR3 is made up of 16 amino acids. V shed 3 bases, J shed 2 bases, and the junction held 10 bases outside the gene matches.

This clone was observed a few times. The chain couples TRBV6-1 to TRBJ2-3, with unresolved D. The CDR3 has 13 residues. The germline V gene encodes CDR1 MNHNS and CDR2 SASEGT. The V end was cut by 5 bases, the J end by 5 bases, with 11 bases between. The CDR3 DNA sequence: TGTGCCAGCAGTTGGCAGAGGCAAGATACGCAGTATTTT. It is translated as CASSWQRQDTQYF.

The genes are TRBV28 and TRBJ1-4; D remains unclear. The CDR3 is 11 amino acids. Germline V gene data show CDR1 as MDHEN and CDR2 as SYDVKM. V lost 7 bases to trimming and J lost 12 bases, with 12 bases between them. CDR3 residues: CASIEGVQLFF. CDR3 DNA sequence: TGTGCCAGCATAGAAGGAGTACAACTGTTTTTT. The full variable domain, in which reference TRBV28 and TRBJ1-4 provide the parts outside the CDR3, is DVKVTQSSRYLVKRTGEKVFLECVQDMDHENMFWYRQDPGLGLRLIYFSYDVKMKEKGDIPEGYSVSREKKERFSLILESASTNQTSMYLCASIEGVQLFFGSGTQLSVL.

This chain joins TRBV27 and TRBJ2-2; D gene uncertain. In germline, CDR1 is MNHEY, CDR2 SMNVEV (reference sequence). CDR3 length equals 13 residues. The V and J ends lost 2 bases and 4 bases respectively, with 5 bases between them. The CDR3 DNA follows: TGTGCCAGCAGTTTAGTACCCACCGGGGAGCTGTTTTTT. It specifies CASSLVPTGELFF.

This clone was observed a handful of times. V gene TRBV13 combines with J gene TRBJ2-5; D remains unclear. V lost 2 bases to trimming and J lost 5 bases, with 3 bases between them. Per germline, CDR1 PRHDT and CDR2 FYEKMQ (reference sequence). The CDR3 extends over 11 amino acids. The CDR3 nucleotides are TGTGCCAGCAGCTTAAGGGAGACCCAGTACTTC. Encoded protein: CASSLRETQYF.

The chain carries TRBV7-3 and TRBJ1-1; D remains unclear. V was trimmed by 3 bases and J by 1 base, leaving 6 bases between them. CDR3 length: 13 residues. Looked up from germline, CDR1 is SGHTA and CDR2 is FQGTGA. CDR3 DNA sequence: TGTGCCAGCAGCTTCGCAGAGAACACTGAAGCTTTCTTT. It encodes CASSFAENTEAFF.

The chain links TRBV5-1 to TRBJ1-1; D gene uncertain. The germline gives CDR1 SGHRS, CDR2 YFSETQ. Trimming stripped 0 bases from V and 5 bases from J, with 14 bases between. This CDR3 contains 15 residues. CDR3 protein: CASSLGNPGRTEAFF. In nucleotides, the CDR3 is TGCGCCAGCAGCTTGGGCAACCCTGGGCGTACTGAAGCTTTCTTT.

The J gene is TRBJ2-7, the V gene TRBV21-1; the listed D gene, TRBD2, was not tested against the DNA. TRBV21-1 has pseudogene status. The CDR3 is made up of 15 amino acids. CDR3 residues: CASNHSGLVSREQYF. CDR3 nucleotide sequence: TGTGCCAGCAACCACAGCGGACTAGTATCCCGCGAGCAGTACTTC.

This clone was counted only a few times. This sequence joins TRBV7-3 and TRBJ2-2; TRBD1 aligns across 8 bases. From germline, CDR1 is SGHTA and CDR2 FQGTGA. Trimming removed 5 bases from V and 7 bases from J; junction bases left unmatched: 6. There are 14 residues in the CDR3. CDR3 in amino acids: CASSTTGAGGELFF. Here the CDR3 DNA reads TGTGCCAGCAGCACGACAGGGGCGGGCGGGGAGCTGTTTTTT.